The present T cell receptor beta chain was sequenced within a study of T cell changes during pregnancy in multiple sclerosis. Method: immunoSEQ multiplex PCR; TCRdb's copy keeps in-frame clones and lacks some. The sample contains 70,000 to 95,000 clones, 75% to 90% of which appear only once. This CDR3 spans 14 amino acids. V dropped 5 bases and J dropped 6; count of bases not matched to a gene: 6. CDR1 is MNHNS, CDR2 SASEGT, per germline. The chain has TRBV6-1 and TRBJ2-1, with TRBD2 matching 8 bases. The sequence came from a female donor with multiple sclerosis, enrolled in a pregnancy study. The sample in question was peripheral blood, obtained before pregnancy. For the CDR3, the DNA is TGTGCCAGCAGTAGTAGCGGGGAACCCAATGAGCAGTTCTTC. This gives the protein CASSSSGEPNEQFF.